Reported below is one TCR beta chain. The CDR3 totals 14 residues. CDR1 and CDR2 (germline): MNHEY, SVGAGI. The V and J ends lost 7 bases and 6 bases, in that order; junction bases with no gene match: 11. TCRdb's table, derived via immunoSEQ multiplex PCR, lists solely in-frame clones and lacks some. The sample records roughly 59,000 clones, approximately 78% being singletons. The record originates from a study of blood T cell repertoires in COVID-19. The rearrangement links TRBV6-5 to TRBJ1-2; 7 nucleotides line up with TRBD1. The sequencing sample was made of peripheral blood. This TCR came from a man at least 80 years old with acute or convalescent COVID-19. The CDR3, as DNA: TGTGCCAGCACCCTGAGGGGGCCCTGGGATGGCTACACCTTC. It translates to CASTLRGPWDGYTF.